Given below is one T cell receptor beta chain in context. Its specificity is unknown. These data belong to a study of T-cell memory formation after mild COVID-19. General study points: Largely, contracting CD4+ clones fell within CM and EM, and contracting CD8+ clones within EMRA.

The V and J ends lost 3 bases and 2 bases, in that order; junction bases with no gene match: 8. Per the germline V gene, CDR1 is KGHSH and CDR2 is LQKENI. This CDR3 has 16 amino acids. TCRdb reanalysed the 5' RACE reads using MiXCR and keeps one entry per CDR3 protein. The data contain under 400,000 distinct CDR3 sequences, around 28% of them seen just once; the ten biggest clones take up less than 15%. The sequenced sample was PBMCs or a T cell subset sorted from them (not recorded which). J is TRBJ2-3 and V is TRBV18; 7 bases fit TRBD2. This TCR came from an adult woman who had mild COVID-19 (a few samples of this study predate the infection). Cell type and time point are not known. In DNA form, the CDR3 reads TGTGCCAGCTCACCTCGGGTAGCGGGCTTCACAGATACGCAGTATTTT. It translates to CASSPRVAGFTDTQYF.